What follows are 27 T cell receptor beta chains derived from one specimen sequenced in a study of blood T cell repertoires in COVID-19. The method was immunoSEQ multiplex PCR; TCRdb's version includes in-frame clones alone and lacks a portion of them. This sample has 77,000 or so clones, with more than 70% found just once. Sequenced material: peripheral blood. These receptors all stem from a man at least 80 years old with acute or convalescent COVID-19.

The chain joins TRBV4-1 to TRBJ2-3, with TRBD2 matching over 8 bases. This CDR3 comprises 16 residues. Germline values: CDR1 MGHRA, CDR2 YSYEKL. The V gene end was trimmed by 4 bases and the J gene end by 6 bases; junction bases not matched to a gene: 12. DNA for the CDR3: TGCGCCAGCAGCCTTTCCGGAGGTAGCGGGGAGGATACGCAGTATTTT. Encoded protein: CASSLSGGSGEDTQYF.

CDR3 in DNA: TGTGCCAGCAGTCCATACAGGGCCCTAGGGGAGACCCAGTACTTC. As protein: CASSPYRALGETQYF. The rearrangement joins TRBV27 to TRBJ2-5, with D maybe TRBD1 (6 bases). The CDR3 extends over 15 amino acids. CDR1 and CDR2 (germline): MNHEY, SMNVEV (reference sequence). V lost 5 bases to trimming and J lost 5 bases, with 18 bases between them.

This clone has just a few counts. The CDR3 region is CSVERSPGNYGYTF. For the CDR3, the DNA is TGCAGCGTTGAGAGGTCACCTGGTAACTATGGCTACACCTTC. The chain recombines TRBV29-1 with TRBJ1-2; D is undetermined. The V gene's germline CDR1 is SQVTM and CDR2 ANQGSEA. There are 14 residues in the CDR3. Trimming pared 3 bases from V and 1 base from J, leaving 12 bases between.

The V call is TRBV12-3 or TRBV12-4, the J call TRBJ2-2; TRBD1 matches at 7 bases. This CDR3 is built from 13 residues. The V segment lost 8 bases and the J segment 0 bases; nucleotides outside the gene matches: 0. The CDR3 DNA reads TGTGCCAGCGGACAGGCGAACACCGGGGAGCTGTTTTTT. Encoded protein: CASGQANTGELFF.

V gene TRBV7-2 combines with J gene TRBJ2-3; D is unresolved. This CDR3 has 14 residues. The germline CDR1 and CDR2 sequences are SGHTA and FQGNSA. V was pared by 5 bases and J by 5 bases, with 14 bases between. CDR3 bases: TGTGCCAGCAGCCTTTCCTACGATGGAGATACGCAGTATTTT. It yields the protein CASSLSYDGDTQYF.

The chain combines TRBV7-2 with TRBJ2-5; 9 nucleotides line up with TRBD1. V was pared by 5 bases and J by 4 bases, with 5 bases of the junction left unmatched. Germline lookup yields CDR1 SGHTA and CDR2 FQGNSA. The CDR3 is 14 residues long. CDR3 loop: CASSRGQGPETQYF. In nucleotides, the CDR3 is TGTGCCAGCAGCCGGGGACAGGGTCCAGAGACCCAGTACTTC.

The V and J genes are TRBV2 and TRBJ2-5, with D possibly TRBD1 on 6 matching bases. The V end lost 7 bases, the J end lost 2 bases, and 17 bases lay between the germline ends. CDR1 and CDR2 from the germline V gene are SNHLY and FYNNEI. This CDR3 is built from 15 residues. The DNA of the CDR3 is TGTGCCAGCATCGGTCTACAGGGACCTCAAGAGACCCAGTACTTC. Its protein product is CASIGLQGPQETQYF.

This clone occurred a few times. The chain links TRBV11-3 to TRBJ2-3; D is unresolved. The CDR3 consists of 15 residues. V dropped 1 base and J dropped 0 bases, with 8 bases sitting between them. Germline V CDR1 and CDR2: SGHNT, YENEEA. CDR3 in amino acids: CASSLAVSSTDTQYF. The CDR3 DNA is TGTGCCAGCAGCTTAGCCGTATCTAGCACAGATACGCAGTATTTT.

The rearrangement uses TRBV5-1 and TRBJ2-1, with TRBD2 matching over 13 bases. Per germline, CDR1 SGHRS and CDR2 YFSETQ. Trimming removed 3 bases from V and 7 bases from J; junction bases left unmatched: 7. The CDR3 sequence is 16 residues long. The CDR3 nucleotides read TGCGCCAGCAGCTCGATGACTAGCGGGAGGAGAAATGAGCAGTTCTTC. As protein: CASSSMTSGRRNEQFF.

This sequence joins TRBV25-1 and TRBJ2-7, with 11 bases identical to TRBD1. The CDR3 extends over 14 amino acids. The ends lost 6 bases at V and 7 bases at J; junction bases unmatched: 8. CDR1 and CDR2 (germline): MGHDK, SYGVNS. CDR3 region: CASRGDRGMREQYF. The CDR3 DNA sequence: TGTGCCAGCAGAGGGGACAGGGGGATGAGGGAGCAGTACTTC.

V usage is TRBV29-1 and J usage is TRBJ2-5; 7 bases map to TRBD1. V lost 4 bases, J lost 5 bases, and 10 bases stayed unmatched. The CDR3 runs to 14 residues. The germline V gene encodes CDR1 SQVTM and CDR2 ANQGSEA. In nucleotides, the CDR3 is TGCAGCGTTGCCTGGACGGGGACAGTGGAGACCCAGTACTTC. The encoded protein is CSVAWTGTVETQYF.

This rearrangement joins TRBV19 to TRBJ1-4; TRBD1 matches 8 bases. The germline V gene encodes CDR1 LNHDA and CDR2 SQIVND (reference sequence). Losses at the gene ends were 5 bases for V and 5 bases for J; bases not matched to a gene: 4. The CDR3 is made up of 14 amino acids. CDR3 amino acids: CASSATGENEKLFF. Written as DNA, the CDR3 is TGTGCCAGTAGTGCGACAGGGGAGAATGAAAAACTGTTTTTT.

The sample holds one count of this clone. The chain employs TRBV4-1 and TRBJ2-1, with 7 bases matching TRBD2. Losses at the gene ends were 1 base for V and 4 bases for J; bases not matched to a gene: 7. The germline V gene has CDR1 MGHRA and CDR2 YSYEKL. The CDR3 loop spans 16 amino acids. CDR3 in DNA: TGCGCCAGCAGCCAAGCTGGGGGGGGGACGTACAATGAGCAGTTCTTC. Its translation: CASSQAGGGTYNEQFF.

The CDR3 region is CASSPRSLETYEQYF. The CDR3 DNA follows: TGTGCCAGCAGCCCACGGAGTCTAGAGACCTACGAGCAGTACTTC. The J gene is TRBJ2-7, the V gene TRBV5-4; D call uncertain. The CDR3 has 15 amino acids. Trimming took 4 bases from V and 2 from J, leaving 16 bases between them. Germline CDR1 reads SGHNT; CDR2 reads YYREEE (reference sequence).

This clone was counted only a few times. The chain is built from TRBV5-1 and TRBJ1-2; no definite D call. V was pared by 2 bases and J by 8 bases, with 13 bases between. Germline CDR1 SGHRS, CDR2 YFSETQ. CDR3 length: 13 residues. In nucleotides, the CDR3 is TGCGCCAGCAGCTTCCGAGAGGAGGAAGGCTACACCTTC. Encoded protein: CASSFREEEGYTF.

This sequence joins TRBV10-3 and TRBJ1-3; D possibly corresponds to TRBD1 (5 bases). From germline, CDR1 is ENHRY and CDR2 SYGVKD. The CDR3 consists of 16 residues. Trimming pared 9 bases from V and 0 bases from J, leaving 18 bases between. CDR3 bases: TGTGCCATTTCGGCAGGGCAAACCTCCTCTGGAAACACCATATATTTT. It is translated as CAISAGQTSSGNTIYF.

V gene TRBV19 combines with J gene TRBJ1-2; no clear D. In germline, CDR1 is LNHDA, CDR2 SQIVND (reference sequence). The CDR3 consists of 13 residues. V dropped 7 bases and J dropped 0 bases, with 9 bases sitting between them. The CDR3 nucleotides read TGTGCCAGTACCCCGACACCTAACTATGGCTACACCTTC. Protein: CASTPTPNYGYTF.

V is TRBV18 and J is TRBJ2-1, with unresolved D. With 0 bases removed from V and 5 bases from J, the gap between germline ends came to 5 bases. Per germline, CDR1 KGHSH and CDR2 LQKENI. The CDR3 is 13 residues long. The CDR3 is CASSPPGDNEQFF. CDR3 DNA: TGTGCCAGCTCACCACCCGGAGACAATGAGCAGTTCTTC.

This rearrangement joins TRBV9 to TRBJ2-7, with 9 bases identical to TRBD1. This CDR3 spans 14 amino acids. With V trimmed by 4 bases and J by 4 bases, 6 bases remained unmatched. CDR1 and CDR2 from the germline V gene are SGDLS and YYNGEE. In DNA form, the CDR3 reads TGTGCCAGCAGCTCGCAGACAGGGGGGTACGAGCAGTACTTC. Amino acid sequence: CASSSQTGGYEQYF.

The rearrangement links TRBV7-9 to TRBJ2-2; D may be TRBD2 (6 bases). Germline V gene lookup returns CDR1 SEHNR and CDR2 FQNEAQ (reference sequence). Trimming cost V 3 bases and J 7 bases, with 9 bases left between them. The CDR3 contains 13 residues. The CDR3 sequence: CASSFTGLGELFF. In nucleotides, the CDR3 is TGTGCCAGCAGCTTTACGGGACTCGGGGAGCTGTTTTTT.

V and J are TRBV28 and TRBJ2-7, with 10 bases fitting TRBD2. Unmatched junction bases numbered 14, after V lost 3 bases and J lost 3 bases. The CDR3 is 18 amino acids. The germline gives CDR1 MDHEN, CDR2 SYDVKM. This CDR3 is CASSFFSRGLAENYEQYF. CDR3 bases: TGTGCCAGCAGTTTCTTTTCCCGTGGACTAGCGGAGAACTACGAGCAGTACTTC.

The V gene is TRBV19, the J gene TRBJ2-5; D ambiguous. Germline V gives CDR1 LNHDA, CDR2 SQIVND (reference sequence). The CDR3 is 13 amino acids. The V end lost 5 bases, the J end lost 5 bases, and 12 bases lay between the germline ends. The CDR3 protein is CASSPPGTETQYF. The CDR3 DNA reads TGTGCCAGTAGTCCCCCAGGAACGGAGACCCAGTACTTC.

The chain employs TRBV5-1 and TRBJ1-1; D is ambiguous. This CDR3 spans 12 amino acids. V was pared by 4 bases and J by 0 bases, with 4 bases between. The germline V gene encodes CDR1 SGHRS and CDR2 YFSETQ. This chain's CDR3 is CASSLLNTEAFF. The CDR3 DNA sequence: TGCGCCAGCAGCCTACTGAACACTGAAGCTTTCTTT.

V gene TRBV5-1 combines with J gene TRBJ2-7, with 9 bases fitting TRBD1. Germline CDR1 and CDR2: SGHRS and YFSETQ. The CDR3 has 16 residues. Germline trimming cut 0 bases from V and 3 bases from J; bases unmatched to any gene: 7. The CDR3 DNA is TGCGCCAGCAGCTTGGGCCCGGGACAGGGAGACTACGAGCAGTACTTC. Protein: CASSLGPGQGDYEQYF.

The rearrangement links TRBV28 to TRBJ2-4, with a possible D match to TRBD1 (6 bases). The length of the CDR3 is 15 residues. V was cut by 3 bases and J by 6 bases, with 15 bases left in between. Germline V gives CDR1 MDHEN, CDR2 SYDVKM. In DNA, the CDR3 is TGTGCCAGCAGTTTCTCCCAGGGGTATAGAAACATTCAGTACTTC. Amino acid sequence: CASSFSQGYRNIQYF.

V is TRBV4-1 and J is TRBJ1-1, with 7 bases matching TRBD1. CDR1 is MGHRA and CDR2 is YSYEKL in the germline V gene. The CDR3 is 18 amino acids. The V and J ends lost 0 bases and 1 base, in that order; junction bases with no gene match: 11. In DNA form, the CDR3 reads TGCGCCAGCAGCCAAGATCAGGGGACAGTGGGCCCGAACACTGAAGCTTTCTTT. Its protein is CASSQDQGTVGPNTEAFF.

The chain joins TRBV6-5 to TRBJ1-2, with a tentative D call TRBD1 (6 bases). The CDR3 has 15 amino acids. Germline V lookup: CDR1 MNHEY, CDR2 SVGAGI. Trimming took off 6 bases at V and 4 bases at J, with 18 bases between the two ends. CDR3 in amino acids: CASSQPYREPYGYTF. CDR3 sequence (DNA): TGTGCCAGCAGCCAACCATACAGGGAGCCCTATGGCTACACCTTC.